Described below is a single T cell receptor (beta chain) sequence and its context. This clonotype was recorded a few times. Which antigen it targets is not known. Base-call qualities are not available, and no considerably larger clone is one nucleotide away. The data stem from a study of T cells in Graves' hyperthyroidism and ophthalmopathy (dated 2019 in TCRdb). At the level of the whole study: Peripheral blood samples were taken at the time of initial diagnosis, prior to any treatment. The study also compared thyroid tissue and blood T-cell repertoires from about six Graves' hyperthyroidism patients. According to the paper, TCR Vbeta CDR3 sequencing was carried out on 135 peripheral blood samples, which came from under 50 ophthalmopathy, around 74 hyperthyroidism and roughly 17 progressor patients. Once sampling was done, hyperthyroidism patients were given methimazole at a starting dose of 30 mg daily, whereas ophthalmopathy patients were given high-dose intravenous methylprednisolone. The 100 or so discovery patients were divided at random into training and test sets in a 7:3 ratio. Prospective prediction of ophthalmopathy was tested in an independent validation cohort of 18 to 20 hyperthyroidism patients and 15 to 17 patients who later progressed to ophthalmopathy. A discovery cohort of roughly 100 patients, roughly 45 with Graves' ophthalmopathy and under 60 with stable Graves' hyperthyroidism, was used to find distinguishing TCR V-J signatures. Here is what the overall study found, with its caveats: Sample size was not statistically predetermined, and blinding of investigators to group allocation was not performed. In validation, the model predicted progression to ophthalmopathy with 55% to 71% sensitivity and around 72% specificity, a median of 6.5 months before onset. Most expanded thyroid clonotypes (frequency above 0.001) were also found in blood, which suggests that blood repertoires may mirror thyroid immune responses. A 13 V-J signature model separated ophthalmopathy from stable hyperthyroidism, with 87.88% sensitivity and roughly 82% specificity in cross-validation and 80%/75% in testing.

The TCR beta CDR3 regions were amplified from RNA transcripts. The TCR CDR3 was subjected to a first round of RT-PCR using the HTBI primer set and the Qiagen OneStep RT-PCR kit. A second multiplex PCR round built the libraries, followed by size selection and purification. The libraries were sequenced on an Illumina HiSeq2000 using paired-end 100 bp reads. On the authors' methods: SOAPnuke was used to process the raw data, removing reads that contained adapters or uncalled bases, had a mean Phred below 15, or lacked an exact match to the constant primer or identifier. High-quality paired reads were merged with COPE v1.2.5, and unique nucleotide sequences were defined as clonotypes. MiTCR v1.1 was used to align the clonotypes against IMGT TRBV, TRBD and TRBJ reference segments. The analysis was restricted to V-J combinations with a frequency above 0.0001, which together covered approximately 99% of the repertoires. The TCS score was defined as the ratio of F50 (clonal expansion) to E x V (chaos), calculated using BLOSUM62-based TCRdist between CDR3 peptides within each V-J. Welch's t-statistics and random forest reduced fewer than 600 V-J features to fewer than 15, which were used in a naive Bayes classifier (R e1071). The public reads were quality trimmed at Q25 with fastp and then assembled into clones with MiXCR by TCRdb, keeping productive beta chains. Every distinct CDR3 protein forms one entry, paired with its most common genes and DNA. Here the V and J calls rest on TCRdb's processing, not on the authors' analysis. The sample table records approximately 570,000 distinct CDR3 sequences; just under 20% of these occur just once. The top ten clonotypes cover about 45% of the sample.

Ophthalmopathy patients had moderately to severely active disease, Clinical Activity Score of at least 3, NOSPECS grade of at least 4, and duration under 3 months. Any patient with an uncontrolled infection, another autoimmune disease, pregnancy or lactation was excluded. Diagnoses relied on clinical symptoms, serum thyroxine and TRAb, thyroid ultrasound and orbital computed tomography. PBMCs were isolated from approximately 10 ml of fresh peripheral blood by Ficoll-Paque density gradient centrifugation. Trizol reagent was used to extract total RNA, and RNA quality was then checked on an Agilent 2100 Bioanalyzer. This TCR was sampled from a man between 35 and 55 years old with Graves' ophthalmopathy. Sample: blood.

The nucleotide sequence reads TGTGCCAGCAGTTCAGCAGGGGATCGGGGCGAGCAGTACTTC. It translates to CASSSAGDRGEQYF. Rearrangement joined TRBV6-5 to TRBJ2-7; TRBD1 is a weak D gene call, 6 bases matching. Taken from cysteine to phenylalanine, the CDR3 has 14 residues. The read is trimmed to its CDR3 DNA, 42 bases read in frame from base 1. Looking up the germline V gene yields CDR1 MNHEY and CDR2 SVGAGI. The V and J ends are trimmed by 4 bases and 6 bases, leaving 16 bases between them.